This is a list of T cell receptor beta chains from one sample in a study of T cell responses to AZD1222 COVID-19 vaccine. Sequencing used immunoSEQ multiplex PCR; TCRdb keeps in-frame clones, though not all of them. The repertoire holds 200,000 or so clones, about nine tenths seen once, with under 3.5% in the top ten. The source was peripheral blood, collected on day 0 of MenACWY control vaccination. Source of these receptors: an adult in good health. Each CDR3 is given with its conserved first and last residue. D genes are given only for firm matches. The size entry is marked missing in some rows and otherwise reads once, few, many or a size class.

J gene,clone size,V gene,D gene,CDR3 DNA,CDR3 protein
TRBJ1-1,-,TRBV20-1,-,TGCAGTGCCCCTGATACGACTGAAGCTTTCTTT,CSAPDTTEAFF
TRBJ2-3,few,TRBV11-3,-,TGTGCCAGCAGCCAGGGGGGTCGCACAGATACGCAGTATTTT,CASSQGGRTDTQYF
TRBJ1-6,-,TRBV7-2,TRBD1,TGTGCCAGCAGTCGGACAGGGAATTCACCCCTCCACTTT,CASSRTGNSPLHF
TRBJ1-5,-,TRBV7-9,TRBD1,TGTGCCAGCAGCTCCGGACAGGGGGCGGATCTCTTCAATCAGCCCCAGCATTTT,CASSSGQGADLFNQPQHF
TRBJ2-2,few,TRBV10-3,TRBD2,TGTGCCATCAGTGCCCCGGCGACGGGGGGCACCGGGGAGCTGTTTTTT,CAISAPATGGTGELFF
TRBJ2-1,-,TRBV2,-,TGTGCCAGCAGTGAAGCTAGCTACAATGAGCAGTTCTTC,CASSEASYNEQFF
TRBJ2-1,-,TRBV19,TRBD1,TGTGCCAGCGATGCCGGGACAGGGTCCTACAATGAGCAGTTCTTC,CASDAGTGSYNEQFF
TRBJ2-1,-,TRBV29-1,TRBD1,TGCAGCGTAAGCTCCGGGACAGGGGCAGGCAATGAGCAGTTCTTC,CSVSSGTGAGNEQFF
TRBJ2-7,-,TRBV6-5,TRBD1,TGTGCTATTCGGGTGAGACAGGGGGCGTGGGAGCAGTACTTC,CAIRVRQGAWEQYF
TRBJ2-7,-,TRBV10-3,TRBD1,TGTGCCATCAGTGAAGGACAGGTCTACGAGCAGTACTTC,CAISEGQVYEQYF
TRBJ2-2,-,TRBV7-8,TRBD2,TGTGCCAGCAGCACGAGGCTTTCGGCGGGAGTTTTCAACGGGGAGCTGTTTTTT,CASSTRLSAGVFNGELFF
TRBJ1-5,-,TRBV19,-,TGTGCCAGTAGGGGCAGGGTGAGCAATCAGCCCCAGCATTTT,CASRGRVSNQPQHF
TRBJ1-4,-,TRBV28,-,TGTGCCAGCAGTTTAAGCGGCAGCCAATTTAATGAAAAACTGTTTTTT,CASSLSGSQFNEKLFF
TRBJ1-2,few,TRBV9,-,TGTGCCAGCGGGGGACAAGTGTATGGCTACACCTTC,CASGGQVYGYTF
TRBJ2-3,-,TRBV5-4,TRBD2,TGTGCCAGCAGCTTGAGGACTAGCGGACGCACAGATACGCAGTATTTT,CASSLRTSGRTDTQYF
TRBJ2-2,-,TRBV10-3,-,TGTGCCATCAGAGTGTCCACCGGGGAGCTGTTTTTT,CAIRVSTGELFF
TRBJ2-2,-,TRBV5-4,-,TGTGCCAGCAGCTTGGGTGTAACCGGGGAGCTGTTTTTT,CASSLGVTGELFF
TRBJ2-5,-,TRBV19,TRBD1,TGTGCCAGTAGCATGACAGGGCAAGAGACCCAGTACTTC,CASSMTGQETQYF
TRBJ1-1,-,TRBV28,-,TGTGCCAGCAGTTTTTCGTACAGGGTTGGGAGGGGTGACACTGAAGCTTTCTTT,CASSFSYRVGRGDTEAFF
TRBJ1-6,once,TRBV3-1/TRBV3-2,-,TGTGCCAGCAGCTTTCAGATGGGCTCCTATAATTCACCCCTCCACTTT,CASSFQMGSYNSPLHF
TRBJ2-2,-,TRBV7-9,-,TGTGCCAGCAGCCTGGGGGGCACCGGGGAGCTGTTTTTT,CASSLGGTGELFF
TRBJ2-3,-,TRBV11-2,TRBD2,TGTGCCAGCAGCCCGGGACTAGCGGGTATAGTTAGCACAGATACGCAGTATTTT,CASSPGLAGIVSTDTQYF
TRBJ1-3,-,TRBV27,TRBD1,TGTTTCCTGGGACAGGACGAGATTGGAAACACCATATATTTT,CFLGQDEIGNTIYF
TRBJ1-5,-,TRBV10-3,-,TGTGCCATCAGTGAGGGGAATGGCAATCAGCCCCAGCATTTT,CAISEGNGNQPQHF
TRBJ1-2,once,TRBV19,TRBD1,TGTGCCAGTAGTAGCGACGGGACAGCACATGGCTACACCTTC,CASSSDGTAHGYTF
TRBJ1-1,-,TRBV12-3/TRBV12-4,-,TGTGCCAGCAGCCAGGGGAATACTGAAGCTTTCTTT,CASSQGNTEAFF
TRBJ2-2,-,TRBV28,-,TGTGCCAGCAGGCCCAACACCGGGGAGCTGTTTTTT,CASRPNTGELFF
TRBJ2-7,-,TRBV6-5,TRBD1,TGTGCCAGCAGTCACCCAGGGGGACACCTTGACTTC,CASSHPGGHLDF
TRBJ2-1,once,TRBV21-1,-,TGTGCCTGCCTGTTTTTGACTAGCGGGGGCTCCAATGAGCAGTTCTTC,CACLFLTSGGSNEQFF
TRBJ2-2,-,TRBV28,-,TGTGCCAGCAGTTTCCCAGGGGCACCCGGGGAGCTGTTTTTT,CASSFPGAPGELFF
TRBJ1-6,once,TRBV3-1/TRBV3-2,-,TGTGCCAGCAGCCCTCTGACAGCATATTCACCCCTCCACTTT,CASSPLTAYSPLHF
TRBJ1-5,-,TRBV28,TRBD1,TGTGCCAGCGGGACAGATTATAGCAATCAGCCCCAGCATTTT,CASGTDYSNQPQHF
TRBJ1-5,-,TRBV19,-,TGTGCCAGTACCCCATCTGTGGGGTTGAGTCAGCCCCAGCATTTT,CASTPSVGLSQPQHF
TRBJ2-3,-,TRBV3-1/TRBV3-2,-,TGTGCCAGCAGCCAAGATGTGGGCACAGATACGCAGTATTTT,CASSQDVGTDTQYF
TRBJ1-5,-,TRBV2,TRBD1,TGTGCCAGCAGTGCGGACAGGGGCTATCAGCCCCAGCATTTT,CASSADRGYQPQHF
TRBJ2-7,-,TRBV27,TRBD2,TGTGCCAGCAGTTTGAGGAGCGGGGGGGAGGGAGAGCAGTACTTC,CASSLRSGGEGEQYF
TRBJ1-3,-,TRBV29-1,-,TGCAGCGTTGAAAGATGGGGCGGGTCGGGCTCTGGAAACACCATATATTTT,CSVERWGGSGSGNTIYF
TRBJ2-7,few,TRBV3-1/TRBV3-2,-,TGTGCCAGCAGCTCCCGAGGGTTGCGGGGGCTTTCTTACGAGCAGTACTTC,CASSSRGLRGLSYEQYF
TRBJ1-2,-,TRBV12-5,TRBD1,TGTGCTAGTGGGGAAAATGGACAGGGGAGGACCGATGGCTACACCTTC,CASGENGQGRTDGYTF
TRBJ2-3,-,TRBV4-2,TRBD2,TGTGCCAGCAGCCAGGGACTAGAGCCCACAGATACGCAGTATTTT,CASSQGLEPTDTQYF
TRBJ1-2,-,TRBV28,-,TGTGCCAGCAGTTTCGCAGGGTCCTATGGCTACACCTTC,CASSFAGSYGYTF
TRBJ2-1,-,TRBV19,-,TGTGCCAGTAGTATAGGAGGGGAGGCCTACAATGAGCAGTTCTTC,CASSIGGEAYNEQFF
TRBJ1-2,-,TRBV27,TRBD1,TGTGCCAGCAAACCTTCCGGGACAGTCTATGGCTACACCTTC,CASKPSGTVYGYTF
TRBJ2-1,-,TRBV6-5,-,TGTGCCAGCAAGAGGGACTCCTACAATGAGCAGTTCTTC,CASKRDSYNEQFF